These 17 T cell receptor beta chains were sequenced from one sample in a study of blood T cells in healthy people across ages. Using a J-beta primer mix together with a sample-barcoded 5' primer, a second PCR was run for roughly 6 to 11 cycles. TCRdb reprocessed the 5' RACE reads via MiXCR and lists one record per CDR3 protein. This table has hundreds of thousands of distinct CDR3 sequences, under 45% appearing once. Material for sequencing was blood. Receptors originate from a man between 60 and 70 years old in good health.

V is TRBV5-1 and J is TRBJ1-2; no firm D call. The V and J ends lost 5 bases and 5 bases respectively, with 10 bases between them. The CDR3 spans 12 residues. Germline CDR1 and CDR2: SGHRS and YFSETQ. Written as DNA, the CDR3 is TGCGCCAGCAGACTGGACGGTTATGGCTACACCTTC. Its translation is CASRLDGYGYTF.

Many counts were recorded for this clonotype. CDR3 protein: CASSPLTGHSGAEQFF. The CDR3 coding sequence is TGTGCCAGCAGTCCGCTAACGGGGCACTCCGGGGCTGAGCAGTTCTTC. The V and J genes are TRBV12-3 or TRBV12-4 and TRBJ2-1; D might be TRBD1 or TRBD2, each matching 5 bases. Trimming left V 5 bases short and J 9 bases short, with 23 bases between. This CDR3 region has 16 residues.

In its sample, this clonotype was seen a few times. The chain has TRBV6-2 or TRBV6-3 and TRBJ2-3; 12 nucleotides line up with TRBD2. Germline V lookup: CDR1 MNHEY, CDR2 SVGEGT. Germline trimming cut 6 bases from V and 2 bases from J; bases unmatched to any gene: 6. The CDR3 totals 16 residues. The CDR3 nucleotides read TGTGCCAGCAGACCTGGACTAGCGGGGCCCACAGATACGCAGTATTTT. It is translated as CASRPGLAGPTDTQYF.

The gene calls are TRBV25-1 and TRBJ2-4; possible D gene TRBD1, 5 bases. V dropped 8 bases and J dropped 2 bases, with 10 bases sitting between them. Germline V gene sequence: CDR1 MGHDK, CDR2 SYGVNS. This CDR3 is built from 13 residues. CDR3 protein: CASGSGSKNIQYF. CDR3 nucleotides: TGTGCCAGCGGCTCAGGGTCCAAAAACATTCAGTACTTC.

The V and J genes are TRBV9 and TRBJ1-5; 8 nucleotides align to TRBD1. Germline assignment: CDR1 SGDLS and CDR2 YYNGEE. The CDR3 loop spans 15 amino acids. Trimming cost V 3 bases and J 3 bases; bases outside gene matches: 5. For the CDR3, the DNA is TGTGCCAGCAGCGGCACAGGGGGGGTCAATCAGCCCCAGCATTTT. It translates to CASSGTGGVNQPQHF.

This clonotype occurred a few times. The chain is built from TRBV4-1 and TRBJ2-7; D not resolved. The CDR3 covers 14 residues. The germline V gene encodes CDR1 MGHRA and CDR2 YSYEKL. V shed 8 bases and J shed 2 bases, with 16 bases lying between them. DNA of the CDR3: TGCGCCAGCTCCTTCTTGGACGGTCCCTACGAGCAGTACTTC. Protein sequence: CASSFLDGPYEQYF.

V is TRBV6-2 or TRBV6-3 and J is TRBJ2-1, with D possibly called TRBD1 or TRBD2 (5 bases each). Germline CDR1 MNHEY, CDR2 SVGEGT. CDR3 length: 14 residues. The V and J ends lost 6 bases and 9 bases respectively, with 18 bases between them. The CDR3: CASSRGRGWSEQFF. In nucleotides, the CDR3 is TGTGCCAGCAGCCGAGGACGGGGCTGGAGTGAGCAGTTCTTC.

J is TRBJ2-1 and V is TRBV2, with no clear D. Near its end, the DNA agrees better with TRBJ2-7, so the J call may be wrong. The CDR3 is made up of 14 amino acids. Germline V gives CDR1 SNHLY, CDR2 FYNNEI. CDR3 DNA sequence: TGTGCCAGCAGTGATTTAGTCCTTAGCAATGAGCAGTACTTC. It yields the protein CASSDLVLSNEQYF.

With regard to this clonotype: One end of the junction does not line up with germline, which may come from a read error. The chain combines TRBV5-1 with TRBJ2-5; TRBD2 agrees at 8 bases. The CDR3 runs 18 residues. Germline assignment: CDR1 SGHRS and CDR2 YFSETQ. The CDR3 spells CASSLGVAGNGAQEAQYF. For the CDR3, the DNA is TGCGCCAGCAGCTTGGGGGTAGCGGGGAACGGAGCCCAAGAGGCCCAGTACTTC.

This clonotype occurred once. The chain combines TRBV20-1 with TRBJ2-3; TRBD2 matches at 15 bases. Germline V gives CDR1 DFQATT, CDR2 SNEGSKA (reference sequence). The junction had 6 bases not matched to a gene; V was cut back by 4 bases and J by 1 base. The CDR3 totals 17 residues. Here the CDR3 DNA reads TGCAGTGCTAAGGGACTAGCGGGGGGCCTAGGCACAGATACGCAGTATTTT. Translation gives CSAKGLAGGLGTDTQYF.

Concerning this clonotype: One junction end disagrees with the germline gene, perhaps due to a read error. The gene calls are TRBV7-3 and TRBJ2-1; TRBD1 agrees at 9 bases. Germline CDR1 is SGHTA and CDR2 is FQGTGA. The length of the CDR3 is 15 residues. CDR3 region: CVSSPQGQGGSEQFF. CDR3 nucleotides: TGTGTCAGCAGCCCCCAGGGACAGGGAGGGAGTGAGCAGTTCTTC.

This clonotype has a handful of counts. V usage is TRBV2 and J usage is TRBJ2-1; TRBD1 matches at 7 bases. From germline, CDR1 is SNHLY and CDR2 FYNNEI. The CDR3 spans 14 residues. V lost 6 bases and J lost 5; bases outside the gene matches: 7. The CDR3 sequence is CASREGARHNEQFF. DNA of the CDR3: TGTGCCAGCAGAGAGGGGGCCCGACACAATGAGCAGTTCTTC.

The J gene is TRBJ2-4, the V gene TRBV20-1, with 7 bases aligning to TRBD2. In germline, CDR1 is DFQATT, CDR2 SNEGSKA (reference sequence). Trimming removed 0 bases from V and 0 bases from J; junction bases left unmatched: 17. The CDR3 sequence is 20 residues long. The CDR3 DNA reads TGCAGTGCTAGAGATCAAACTTGGGGCGGGGGTCCCTTAGCCAAAAACATTCAGTACTTC. Amino acids: CSARDQTWGGGPLAKNIQYF.

This sequence joins TRBV18 and TRBJ1-2; no clear D. With 3 bases removed from V and 11 bases from J, the gap between germline ends came to 16 bases. The germline CDR1 and CDR2 sequences are KGHSH and LQKENI. This CDR3 is 13 amino acids long. The CDR3 sequence is CASSPAERPPYTF. The CDR3 DNA reads TGTGCCAGCTCACCGGCGGAGCGCCCCCCTTACACCTTC. Combining the CDR3 with reference TRBV18 and TRBJ1-2 gives the whole variable domain NAGVMQNPRHLVRRRGQEARLRCSPMKGHSHVYWYRQLPEEGLKFMVYLQKENIIDESGMPKERFSAEFPKEGPSILRIQQVVRGDSAAYFCASSPAERPPYTFGSGTRLTVV.

The gene calls are TRBV24-1 and TRBJ2-1; TRBD1 agrees at 7 bases. The length of the CDR3 is 13 residues. From germline, CDR1 is KGHDR and CDR2 SFDVKD. Trimming cost V 7 bases and J 7 bases; bases outside gene matches: 6. The CDR3 DNA is TGTGCCACCAGCGGAGAGGGGGCTAATGAGCAGTTCTTC. Its protein is CATSGEGANEQFF.

This clonotype was detected only a few times. The V call is TRBV12-3 or TRBV12-4, the J call TRBJ2-7, with 7 bases matching TRBD1. After removal of 9 bases from V and 6 bases from J, the junction contained 8 bases not matched to a gene. The CDR3 loop spans 12 amino acids. The CDR3 region is CASRQGPGEQYF. CDR3 DNA sequence: TGTGCCAGTCGACAGGGCCCGGGCGAGCAGTACTTC.

This chain's CDR3 is CASSLVASRDQETQYF. CDR3 sequence (DNA): TGTGCCAGCAGCTTAGTAGCCAGCCGGGATCAAGAGACCCAGTACTTC. The chain links TRBV11-3 to TRBJ2-5; D is perhaps TRBD2 (5 bases). V was cut by 1 base and J by 2 bases, with 14 bases left in between. Germline V lookup: CDR1 SGHNT, CDR2 YENEEA. The CDR3 totals 16 residues.